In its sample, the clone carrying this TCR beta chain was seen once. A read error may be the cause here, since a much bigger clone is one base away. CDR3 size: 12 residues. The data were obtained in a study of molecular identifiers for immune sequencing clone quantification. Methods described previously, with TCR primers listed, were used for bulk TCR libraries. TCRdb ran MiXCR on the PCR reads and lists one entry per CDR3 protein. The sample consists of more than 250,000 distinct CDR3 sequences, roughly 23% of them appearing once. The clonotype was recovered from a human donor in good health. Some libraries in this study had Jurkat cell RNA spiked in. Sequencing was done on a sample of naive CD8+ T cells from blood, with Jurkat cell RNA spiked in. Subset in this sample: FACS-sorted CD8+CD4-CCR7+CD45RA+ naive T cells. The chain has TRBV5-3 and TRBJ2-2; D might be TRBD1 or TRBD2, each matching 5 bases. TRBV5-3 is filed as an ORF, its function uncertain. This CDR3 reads CARSPGTGEPFF. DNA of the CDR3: TGTGCCAGAAGCCCCGGGACCGGGGAGCCGTTTTTT.